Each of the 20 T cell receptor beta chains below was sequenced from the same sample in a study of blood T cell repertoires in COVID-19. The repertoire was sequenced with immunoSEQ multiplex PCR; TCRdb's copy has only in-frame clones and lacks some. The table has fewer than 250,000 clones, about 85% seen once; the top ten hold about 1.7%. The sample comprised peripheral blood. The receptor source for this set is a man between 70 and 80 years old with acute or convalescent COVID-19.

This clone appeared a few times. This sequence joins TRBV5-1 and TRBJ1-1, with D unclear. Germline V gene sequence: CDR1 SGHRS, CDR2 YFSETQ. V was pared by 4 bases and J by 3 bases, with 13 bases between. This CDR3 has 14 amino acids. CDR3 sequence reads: CASSLRSVDTEAFF. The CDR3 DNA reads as TGCGCCAGCAGCCTTAGGAGTGTGGACACTGAAGCTTTCTTT.

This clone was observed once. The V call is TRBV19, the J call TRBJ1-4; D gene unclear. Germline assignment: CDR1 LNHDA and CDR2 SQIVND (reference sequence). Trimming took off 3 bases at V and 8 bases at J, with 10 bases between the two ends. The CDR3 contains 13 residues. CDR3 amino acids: CASSISGREKLFF. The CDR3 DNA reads TGTGCCAGTAGTATCTCGGGTAGGGAAAAACTGTTTTTT.

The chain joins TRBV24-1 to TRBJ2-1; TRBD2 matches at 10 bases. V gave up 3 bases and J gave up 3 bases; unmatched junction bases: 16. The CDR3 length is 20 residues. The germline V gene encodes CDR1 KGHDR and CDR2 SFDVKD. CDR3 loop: CATSDMGLAGLAEIYNEQFF. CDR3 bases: TGTGCCACCAGTGATATGGGGCTGGCCGGACTAGCGGAGATCTACAATGAGCAGTTCTTC.

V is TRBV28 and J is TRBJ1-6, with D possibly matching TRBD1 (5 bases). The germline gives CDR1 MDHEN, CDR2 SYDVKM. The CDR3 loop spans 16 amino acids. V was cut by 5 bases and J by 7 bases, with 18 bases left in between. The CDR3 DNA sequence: TGTGCCAGCAGTCTCCCAGGAGGGGTCAACAATTCACCCCTCCACTTT. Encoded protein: CASSLPGGVNNSPLHF.

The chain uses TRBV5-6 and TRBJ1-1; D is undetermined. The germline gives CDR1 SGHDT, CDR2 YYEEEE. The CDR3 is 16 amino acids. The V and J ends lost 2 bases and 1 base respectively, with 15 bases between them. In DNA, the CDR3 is TGTGCCAGCAGCTTTCGAAATGGCTGGAGGAACACTGAAGCTTTCTTT. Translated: CASSFRNGWRNTEAFF.

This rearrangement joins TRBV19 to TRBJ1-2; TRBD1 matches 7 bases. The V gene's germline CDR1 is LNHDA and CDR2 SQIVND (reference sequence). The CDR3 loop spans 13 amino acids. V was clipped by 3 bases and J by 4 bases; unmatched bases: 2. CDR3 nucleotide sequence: TGTGCCAGTAGTATTGAGGGGGCCTATGGCTACACCTTC. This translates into CASSIEGAYGYTF. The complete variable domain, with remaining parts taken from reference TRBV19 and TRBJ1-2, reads DGGITQSPKYLFRKEGQNVTLSCEQNLNHDAMYWYRQDPGQGLRLIYYSQIVNDFQKGDIAEGYSVSREKKESFPLTVTSAQKNPTAFYLCASSIEGAYGYTFGSGTRLTVV.

The CDR3 region has the DNA TGTGCCAGCTCACTCGGGAGTACCGGGGAGCTGTTTTTT. As protein: CASSLGSTGELFF. The chain combines TRBV18 with TRBJ2-2; D may be TRBD2 (6 bases). V was cut by 4 bases and J by 5 bases, with 8 bases left in between. The CDR3 is 13 amino acids. The germline gives CDR1 KGHSH, CDR2 LQKENI.

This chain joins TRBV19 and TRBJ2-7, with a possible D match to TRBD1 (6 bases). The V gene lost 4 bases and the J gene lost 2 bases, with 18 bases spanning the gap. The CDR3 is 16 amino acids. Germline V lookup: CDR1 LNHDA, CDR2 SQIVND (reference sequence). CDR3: CASSRQGTAGPYEQYF. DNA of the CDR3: TGTGCCAGTAGTAGGCAGGGGACGGCAGGACCCTACGAGCAGTACTTC.

The CDR3 nucleotides read TGCGCCAGCAGGGACCAGGGGAACACTGAAGCTTTCTTT. Encoded protein: CASRDQGNTEAFF. V gene TRBV5-1 combines with J gene TRBJ1-1; possibly TRBD1 for D (5 bases). Deletions cut 5 bases from V and 1 base from J, with 9 bases between. Looked up from germline, CDR1 is SGHRS and CDR2 is YFSETQ. The CDR3 extends over 13 amino acids.

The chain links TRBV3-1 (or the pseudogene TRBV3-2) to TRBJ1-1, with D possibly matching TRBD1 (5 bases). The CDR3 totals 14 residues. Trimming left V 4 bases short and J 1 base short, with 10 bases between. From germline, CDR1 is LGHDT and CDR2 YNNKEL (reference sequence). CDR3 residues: CASSLQGQNTEAFF. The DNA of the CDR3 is TGTGCCAGCAGCCTCCAGGGCCAGAACACTGAAGCTTTCTTT.

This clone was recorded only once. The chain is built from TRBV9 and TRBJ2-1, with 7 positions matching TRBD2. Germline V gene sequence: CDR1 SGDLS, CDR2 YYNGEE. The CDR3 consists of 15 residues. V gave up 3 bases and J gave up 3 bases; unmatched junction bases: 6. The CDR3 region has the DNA TGTGCCAGCAGCGCTAGCGGACAATACTACAATGAGCAGTTCTTC. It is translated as CASSASGQYYNEQFF. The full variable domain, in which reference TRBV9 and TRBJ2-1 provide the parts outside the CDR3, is DSGVTQTPKHLITATGQRVTLRCSPRSGDLSVYWYQQSLDQGLQFLIQYYNGEERAKGNILERFSAQQFPDLHSELNLSSLELGDSALYFCASSASGQYYNEQFFGPGTRLTVL.

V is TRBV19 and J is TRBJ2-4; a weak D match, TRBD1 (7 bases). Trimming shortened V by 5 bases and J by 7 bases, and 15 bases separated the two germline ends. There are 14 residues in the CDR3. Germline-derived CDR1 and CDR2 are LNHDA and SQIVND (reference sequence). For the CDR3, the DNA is TGTGCCAGTAGTGAACCGACAGGGAGGAACATTCAGTACTTC. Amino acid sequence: CASSEPTGRNIQYF.

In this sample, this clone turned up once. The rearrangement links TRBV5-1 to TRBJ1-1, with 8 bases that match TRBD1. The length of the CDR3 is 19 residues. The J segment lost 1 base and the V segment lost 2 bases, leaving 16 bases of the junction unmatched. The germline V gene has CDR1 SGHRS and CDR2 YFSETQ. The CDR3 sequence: CASSFYPGQGIYENTEAFF. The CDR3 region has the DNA TGCGCCAGCAGCTTCTACCCTGGACAGGGAATATATGAGAACACTGAAGCTTTCTTT.

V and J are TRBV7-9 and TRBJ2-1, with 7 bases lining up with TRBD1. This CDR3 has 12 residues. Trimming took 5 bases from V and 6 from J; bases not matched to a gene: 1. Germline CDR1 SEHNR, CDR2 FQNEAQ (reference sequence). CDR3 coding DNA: TGTGCCAGCAGCGCAGGGGGCAATGAGCAGTTCTTC. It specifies CASSAGGNEQFF.

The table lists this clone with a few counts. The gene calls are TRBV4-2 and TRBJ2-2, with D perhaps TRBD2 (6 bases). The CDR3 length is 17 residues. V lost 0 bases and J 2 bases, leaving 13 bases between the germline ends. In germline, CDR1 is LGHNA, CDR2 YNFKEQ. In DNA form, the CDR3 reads TGTGCCAGCAGCCAAGATTCTCGCGGGGCTAACACCGGGGAGCTGTTTTTT. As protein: CASSQDSRGANTGELFF.

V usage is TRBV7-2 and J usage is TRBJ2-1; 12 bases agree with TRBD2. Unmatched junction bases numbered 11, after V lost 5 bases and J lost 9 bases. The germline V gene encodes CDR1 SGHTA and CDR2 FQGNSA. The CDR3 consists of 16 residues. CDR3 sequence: CASSLNEGLAGVEQFF. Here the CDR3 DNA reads TGTGCCAGCAGCCTTAACGAGGGACTAGCGGGTGTTGAGCAGTTCTTC.

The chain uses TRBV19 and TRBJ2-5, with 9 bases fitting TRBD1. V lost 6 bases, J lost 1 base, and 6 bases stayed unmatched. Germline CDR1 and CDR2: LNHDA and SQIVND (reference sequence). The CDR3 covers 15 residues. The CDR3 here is CASSPGQGFQETQYF. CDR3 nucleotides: TGTGCCAGTAGCCCGGGACAGGGATTCCAAGAGACCCAGTACTTC.

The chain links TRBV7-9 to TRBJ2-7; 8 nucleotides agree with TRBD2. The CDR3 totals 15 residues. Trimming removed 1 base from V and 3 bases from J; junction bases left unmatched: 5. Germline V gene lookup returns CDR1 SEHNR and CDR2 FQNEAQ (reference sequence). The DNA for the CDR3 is TGTGCCAGCAGCTTAGGAGGCGGGAGGCTCTACGAGCAGTACTTC. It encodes CASSLGGGRLYEQYF.

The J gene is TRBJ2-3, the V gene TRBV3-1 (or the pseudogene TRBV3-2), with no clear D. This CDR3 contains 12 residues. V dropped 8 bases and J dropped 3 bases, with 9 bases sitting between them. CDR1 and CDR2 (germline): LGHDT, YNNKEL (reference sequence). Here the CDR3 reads CASGDQTDTQYF. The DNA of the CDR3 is TGTGCCAGCGGAGATCAGACAGATACGCAGTATTTT.

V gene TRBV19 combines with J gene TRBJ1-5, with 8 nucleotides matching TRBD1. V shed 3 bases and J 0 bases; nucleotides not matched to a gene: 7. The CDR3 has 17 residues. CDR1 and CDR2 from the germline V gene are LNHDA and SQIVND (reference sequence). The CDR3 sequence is CASSIRGQGYSNQPQHF. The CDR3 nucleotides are TGTGCCAGTAGTATTCGTGGACAGGGATATAGCAATCAGCCCCAGCATTTT.